This passage covers 7 T cell receptor beta chains from one sample sequenced in a study of shared clonotypes between healthy human individuals. The assay was immunoSEQ multiplex PCR, and TCRdb's table has in-frame clones only and misses some. The table has about 2.3 million clones, less than 95% seen once. The sequencing sample was made of naive CD4+ T cells from PBMCs. Subset described: CD45RA+ positively selected. The receptor source for this set is a young man in good health. Some clones in this sample may be carry-over from other donors' samples.

The chain couples TRBV28 to TRBJ1-1; D is possibly TRBD1 (5 bases). Looked up from germline, CDR1 is MDHEN and CDR2 is SYDVKM. This CDR3 is 13 amino acids long. The V end was cut by 5 bases, the J end by 7 bases, with 14 bases between. The CDR3 reads CASSSSLTGEAFF. In DNA form, the CDR3 reads TGTGCCAGCAGTAGTTCTCTCACAGGTGAAGCTTTCTTT.

J is TRBJ2-3 and V is TRBV7-9; 9 nucleotides align to TRBD2. CDR1 is SEHNR and CDR2 is FQNEAQ in the germline V gene (reference sequence). V lost 3 bases to trimming and J lost 7 bases; unmatched junction nucleotides: 5. The CDR3 extends over 14 amino acids. CDR3 region: CASSLDAGGNTQYF. Here the CDR3 DNA reads TGTGCCAGCAGCTTGGACGCGGGAGGGAATACGCAGTATTTT.

The V and J genes are TRBV29-1 and TRBJ2-7; either TRBD1 or TRBD2 may fit D (5 bases each). This CDR3 is 13 amino acids long. The germline CDR1 and CDR2 sequences are SQVTM and ANQGSEA. Trimming cost V 7 bases and J 1 base, with 14 bases left between them. The CDR3 DNA reads TGCAGCGCCCGAGGGACCGGATCCTACGAGCAGTACTTC. This encodes CSARGTGSYEQYF.

The genes are TRBV11-2 and TRBJ1-1, with D unresolved. The CDR3 sequence is 14 residues long. Germline values: CDR1 SGHAT, CDR2 FQNNGV. Trimming cost V 4 bases and J 2 bases, with 11 bases left between them. The CDR3 DNA reads as TGTGCCAGCAGCTCCACGGGAGTTAACACTGAAGCTTTCTTT. Its protein product is CASSSTGVNTEAFF. Based on the CDR3 plus reference TRBV11-2 and TRBJ1-1, the full variable domain is EAGVAQSPRYKIIEKRQSVAFWCNPISGHATLYWYQQILGQGPKLLIQFQNNGVVDDSQLPKDRFSAERLKGVDSTLKIQPAKLEDSAVYLCASSSTGVNTEAFFGQGTRLTVV.

The chain is built from TRBV5-1 and TRBJ1-4; D is undetermined. CDR1 is SGHRS and CDR2 is YFSETQ in the germline V gene. The CDR3 loop spans 16 amino acids. V was shortened by 0 bases and J by 0 bases, with 9 bases between the two germline ends. For the CDR3, the DNA is TGCGCCAGCAGCTTGGCCCCTGTTGCAACTAATGAAAAACTGTTTTTT. It is translated as CASSLAPVATNEKLFF.

This clone was detected only a few times. The rearrangement joins TRBV10-3 to TRBJ2-7, with 7 bases fitting TRBD1. Per the germline V gene, CDR1 is ENHRY and CDR2 is SYGVKD. The CDR3 has 14 amino acids. V lost 3 bases to trimming and J lost 7 bases; unmatched junction nucleotides: 9. The CDR3 spells CAISEEGALEEQYF. DNA of the CDR3: TGTGCCATCAGTGAAGAGGGGGCCCTAGAGGAGCAGTACTTC.

The V gene is TRBV19, the J gene TRBJ2-2, with 8 bases aligning to TRBD1. The CDR3 is 16 residues long. With 5 bases clipped from V and 1 base from J, the junction kept 6 bases outside the gene matches. Germline CDR1 and CDR2: LNHDA and SQIVND (reference sequence). Here the CDR3 DNA reads TGTGCCAGTAGTCCGTACGGGACAGGGAACACCGGGGAGCTGTTTTTT. Its protein product is CASSPYGTGNTGELFF.